The clone carrying this T cell receptor beta chain was observed a handful of times. The target antigen is unknown. A multiplex PCR was run with 60 Vbeta primers and 13 Jbeta primers. TCRdb keeps only in-frame clones here, not all; method: immunoSEQ multiplex PCR. The profile shows 120,000 to 150,000 clones, around 10% of them singletons. The germline V gene has CDR1 SGDLS and CDR2 YYNGEE. V trimming: 3 bases; J trimming: 4 bases; junction bases outside the gene matches: 6. The CDR3 is 15 residues long. This sample stems from a study of cytomegalovirus exposure and HLA in healthy donors. Study-wide results and limits: Overall, approximately 150 TCR beta chains were annotated as cytomegalovirus-associated.

Sample: PBMCs. The V and J genes are TRBV9 and TRBJ2-5, with 10 bases lining up with TRBD1. The clonotype originates from a male donor in good health and CMV-seronegative. The CDR3 DNA follows: TGTGCCAGCAGCGAAGGGGACAGGGGATTAGAGACCCAGTACTTC. This codes for CASSEGDRGLETQYF.